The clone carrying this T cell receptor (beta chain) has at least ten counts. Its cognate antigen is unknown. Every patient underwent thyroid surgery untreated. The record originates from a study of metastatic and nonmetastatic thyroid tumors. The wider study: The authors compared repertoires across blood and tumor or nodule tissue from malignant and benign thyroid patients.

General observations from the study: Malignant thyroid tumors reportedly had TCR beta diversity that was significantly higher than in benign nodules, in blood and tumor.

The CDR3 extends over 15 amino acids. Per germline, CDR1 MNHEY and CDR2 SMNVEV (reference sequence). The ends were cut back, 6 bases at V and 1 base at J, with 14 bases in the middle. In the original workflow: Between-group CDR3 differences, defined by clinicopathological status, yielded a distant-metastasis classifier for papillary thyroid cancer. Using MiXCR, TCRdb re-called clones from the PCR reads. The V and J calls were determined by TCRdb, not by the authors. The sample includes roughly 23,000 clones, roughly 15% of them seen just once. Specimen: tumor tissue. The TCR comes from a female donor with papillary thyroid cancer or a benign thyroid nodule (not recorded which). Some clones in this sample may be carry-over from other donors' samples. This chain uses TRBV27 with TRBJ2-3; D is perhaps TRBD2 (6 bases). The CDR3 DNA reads TGTGCCAGCAGCAAGGCGGGGTCCCGCACAGATACGCAGTATTTT. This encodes CASSKAGSRTDTQYF.